The 2 T cell receptor beta chains presented below share a single source sample, sequenced in a study of blood T cell repertoires in COVID-19. Sequenced by immunoSEQ multiplex PCR; TCRdb stores in-frame clones only, minus some. The sample carries 250,000 to 300,000 clones, approximately 90% recorded once. Material for sequencing was peripheral blood. The origin of the receptors is a man in his late teens or twenties with active or convalescent COVID-19.

V usage is TRBV11-3 and J usage is TRBJ1-1; perhaps TRBD1 as D (6 bases). CDR3 length equals 13 residues. The V and J ends lost 4 bases and 3 bases respectively, with 9 bases between them. Germline V lookup: CDR1 SGHNT, CDR2 YENEEA. CDR3 amino acids: CASSYNRDTEAFF. In DNA, the CDR3 is TGTGCCAGCAGCTACAACAGGGACACTGAAGCTTTCTTT.

The chain uses TRBV21-1 and TRBJ2-1; TRBD2 was called by the table and not checked on the DNA. TRBV21-1 is listed as a pseudogene. CDR3 length equals 17 residues. In nucleotides, the CDR3 is TGTGCCAGCCTTTTCGAGGGGGGGGGATTCAGCTACAATGAGCAGTTCTTC. It specifies CASLFEGGGFSYNEQFF.